Each of the 23 T cell receptor beta chains below was sequenced from the same sample in a study of Ad26.COV2.S vaccination and SARS-CoV-2 variants. The data were produced by immunoSEQ multiplex PCR, yet TCRdb's version contains in-frame clones alone and is incomplete. Counted here are fewer than 500,000 clones, 90% occurring once; the ten biggest clones make up approximately 4.5%. This sample's treatment: roughly 18 received Ad26.COV2.S at low or high dose, single or two shots; five or six received placebo; per-sample allocation not given. Each sample was drawn 63 days after the first injection (of vaccine or placebo). The sequences come from peripheral blood, collected in a trial of Ad26.COV2.S vaccine versus placebo. The receptors were gathered from a person between 18 and 59 years old who received the Ad26.COV2.S COVID-19 vaccine or a placebo.

This chain links TRBV7-8 with TRBJ2-1; 15 bases are a match to TRBD2. This CDR3 spans 16 amino acids. Germline V lookup: CDR1 SGHVS, CDR2 FQNEAQ. V lost 5 bases to trimming and J lost 8 bases; unmatched junction nucleotides: 7. Here the CDR3 reads CASSPRTSGRVHEQFF. CDR3 bases: TGTGCCAGCAGCCCGCGGACTAGCGGGAGGGTTCATGAGCAGTTCTTC.

The chain couples TRBV27 to TRBJ2-7; 7 bases are shared with TRBD1. Germline CDR1 MNHEY, CDR2 SMNVEV (reference sequence). V dropped 7 bases and J dropped 5; count of bases not matched to a gene: 11. The CDR3 has 14 residues. CDR3 sequence reads: CASMTGTASHEQYF. The CDR3 bases are TGTGCCAGCATGACCGGGACAGCAAGTCACGAGCAGTACTTC.

The chain combines TRBV11-1 with TRBJ1-2; tentatively, D is TRBD1 (6 bases). This CDR3 contains 14 residues. Germline CDR1 and CDR2: SGHAT and FQDESV (reference sequence). V was clipped by 1 base and J by 3 bases, with 9 bases between them. The CDR3 protein is CASSLGSGDYGYTF. The CDR3 DNA sequence: TGTGCCAGCAGCTTAGGATCAGGGGACTATGGCTACACCTTC.

V usage is TRBV16 and J usage is TRBJ2-7, with TRBD1 identical over 11 bases. This CDR3 contains 15 residues. V dropped 4 bases and J dropped 7; count of bases not matched to a gene: 9. Per germline, CDR1 KGHSY and CDR2 FQNENV. DNA for the CDR3: TGTGCCAGCAGCCTACGTGGACAGGGGGCTGGGGAGCAGTACTTC. Translation gives CASSLRGQGAGEQYF.

V usage is TRBV19 and J usage is TRBJ1-5; D unclear. Germline loops: CDR1 LNHDA, CDR2 SQIVND (reference sequence). The CDR3 spans 15 residues. V lost 3 bases, J lost 1 base, and 10 bases lay in between. CDR3 coding DNA: TGTGCCAGTAGTATGAAAGCGAGGAGCAATCAGCCCCAGCATTTT. Amino acid sequence: CASSMKARSNQPQHF.

The chain couples TRBV12-3 or TRBV12-4 to TRBJ2-5, with D perhaps matching TRBD1 (6 bases). This CDR3 contains 13 residues. The V gene lost 5 bases and the J gene lost 5 bases, with 12 bases spanning the gap. The CDR3 region has the DNA TGTGCCAGCAGTCCAGGGGAAGGGGAGACCCAGTACTTC. This translates into CASSPGEGETQYF.

J is TRBJ2-5 and V is TRBV5-8; D is perhaps TRBD1 (5 bases). Germline V CDR1 and CDR2: SGHTS, YDEGEE. Trimming cost V 7 bases and J 4 bases, with 8 bases left between them. There are 11 residues in the CDR3. The CDR3 DNA follows: TGTGCCAGCGCGCAGGGAGAGACCCAGTACTTC. Its translation: CASAQGETQYF. Supplemented by reference TRBV5-8 and TRBJ2-5, the full variable domain reads EAGVTQSPTHLIKTRGQQATLRCSPISGHTSVYWYQQALGLGLQFLLWYDEGEERNRGNFPPRFSGRQFPNYSSELNVNALELEDSALYLCASAQGETQYFGPGTRLLVL.

The V and J genes are TRBV28 and TRBJ2-7, with D perhaps TRBD1 (6 bases). Germline V gene lookup returns CDR1 MDHEN and CDR2 SYDVKM. V lost 3 bases and J 4 bases, leaving 13 bases between the germline ends. CDR3 length equals 14 residues. The CDR3 spells CASSFAGERYEQYF. CDR3 DNA: TGTGCCAGCAGTTTCGCAGGGGAACGTTACGAGCAGTACTTC.

This clone was seen once. The chain couples TRBV11-3 to TRBJ2-1; TRBD2 might be the D (5 bases). V was pared by 3 bases and J by 12 bases, with 12 bases between. CDR1 SGHNT and CDR2 YENEEA come from the germline V gene. The CDR3 covers 12 residues. The CDR3 DNA follows: TGTGCCAGCAGCTTGCTAGCATTCTGGCAGTTCTTC. Amino acid sequence: CASSLLAFWQFF. The full variable domain, rest sourced from reference TRBV11-3 and TRBJ2-1, is EAGVVQSPRYKIIEKKQPVAFWCNPISGHNTLYWYLQNLGQGPELLIRYENEEAVDDSQLPKDRFSAERLKGVDSTLKIQPAELGDSAVYLCASSLLAFWQFFGPGTRLTVL.

J is TRBJ2-7 and V is TRBV5-1; the match to TRBD1 covers 8 bases. The length of the CDR3 is 12 residues. Germline V CDR1 and CDR2: SGHRS, YFSETQ. V was pared by 5 bases and J by 6 bases, with 4 bases of the junction left unmatched. The CDR3 region is CASSVGQGEQYF. DNA for the CDR3: TGCGCCAGCAGTGTTGGACAGGGCGAGCAGTACTTC.

This chain joins TRBV7-2 and TRBJ2-1, with D hard to call. Trimming removed 5 bases from V and 0 bases from J, with 11 bases in between. Germline V gene data show CDR1 as SGHTA and CDR2 as FQGNSA. The CDR3 totals 15 residues. CDR3 bases: TGTGCCAGCAGCCTCGACCAAAGCTCCTACAATGAGCAGTTCTTC. Its protein product is CASSLDQSSYNEQFF. The whole variable domain, filled in from reference TRBV7-2 and TRBJ2-1, reads GAGVSQSPSNKVTEKGKDVELRCDPISGHTALYWYRQSLGQGLEFLIYFQGNSAPDKSGLPSDRFSAERTGGSVSTLTIQRTQQEDSAVYLCASSLDQSSYNEQFFGPGTRLTVL.

About this clone itself: The sample contains more than one DNA sequence encoding this CDR3. V and J are TRBV9 and TRBJ2-3; 9 bases fit TRBD2. This CDR3 spans 15 amino acids. Germline V lookup: CDR1 SGDLS, CDR2 YYNGEE. The V segment lost 0 bases and the J segment 3 bases; nucleotides outside the gene matches: 2. The CDR3 DNA reads as TGTGCCAGCAGCGTAGGCCTAGCGGGGACAGATACGCAGTATTTT. Encoded protein: CASSVGLAGTDTQYF.

CDR3 nucleotide sequence: TGTGCCAGCAGCCCCCAAGGTTTTAGGCAGTTCTTC. As protein: CASSPQGFRQFF. The chain combines TRBV7-9 with TRBJ2-1; D ambiguous. Germline V CDR1 and CDR2: SEHNR, FQNEAQ (reference sequence). Trimming removed 5 bases from V and 12 bases from J, with 14 bases in between. The CDR3 extends over 12 amino acids.

V is TRBV23-1 and J is TRBJ2-3; D remains ambiguous. TRBV23-1 is an ORF for which the function is uncertain. Trimming took 4 bases from V and 2 from J, leaving 10 bases between them. This CDR3 is built from 14 residues. Here the CDR3 reads CASSPPRTTDTQYF. In DNA form, the CDR3 reads TGCGCCAGCAGTCCTCCCAGAACCACAGATACGCAGTATTTT.

This clone has just a few counts. The rearrangement joins TRBV5-1 to TRBJ2-7; 11 bases match TRBD1. Germline loops: CDR1 SGHRS, CDR2 YFSETQ. V trimming: 4 bases; J trimming: 3 bases; junction bases outside the gene matches: 6. The CDR3 length is 15 residues. The CDR3: CASSPPGTGGYEQYF. The CDR3 DNA is TGCGCCAGCAGCCCTCCCGGGACAGGGGGCTACGAGCAGTACTTC. Looking up the rest from reference TRBV5-1 and TRBJ2-7 gives the full variable domain: KAGVTQTPRYLIKTRGQQVTLSCSPISGHRSVSWYQQTPGQGLQFLFEYFSETQRNKGNFPGRFSGRQFSNSRSEMNVSTLELGDSALYLCASSPPGTGGYEQYFGPGTRLTVT.

This sequence joins TRBV11-1 and TRBJ2-3; TRBD2 matches 10 bases. The CDR3 has 16 amino acids. With V trimmed by 5 bases and J by 1 base, 6 bases remained unmatched. Germline V CDR1 and CDR2: SGHAT, FQDESV (reference sequence). CDR3 sequence: CASSPRTSGGTDTQYF. Here the CDR3 DNA reads TGTGCCAGCAGCCCCCGGACTAGCGGAGGCACAGATACGCAGTATTTT.

The chain links TRBV12-3 or TRBV12-4 to TRBJ2-7; D ambiguous. This CDR3 is built from 13 residues. V lost 9 bases and J lost 1, with 13 bases in between. The CDR3 bases are TGTGCCAGTCGCACCCGAGATTCCTACGAGCAGTACTTC. Protein product: CASRTRDSYEQYF.

This sequence joins TRBV6-2 or TRBV6-3 and TRBJ2-1; no firm D call. Germline V lookup: CDR1 MNHEY, CDR2 SVGEGT. Trimming cost V 6 bases and J 7 bases, with 16 bases left between them. The CDR3 totals 14 residues. CDR3 protein: CASSSGPTVNEQFF. The CDR3 DNA reads as TGTGCCAGCAGCTCGGGCCCTACGGTGAATGAGCAGTTCTTC.

The chain combines TRBV5-8 with TRBJ1-2, with TRBD1 matching 7 bases. The CDR3 consists of 13 residues. Germline CDR1 is SGHTS and CDR2 is YDEGEE. The V and J ends lost 4 bases and 5 bases, in that order; junction bases with no gene match: 5. The CDR3 reads CASSPSGGYGYTF. As DNA, the CDR3 is TGTGCCAGCAGCCCTTCAGGGGGTTATGGCTACACCTTC.

The chain joins TRBV2 to TRBJ1-1; D gene ambiguous. V lost 8 bases, J lost 0 bases, and 10 bases lay in between. CDR3 length: 13 amino acids. Looked up from germline, CDR1 is SNHLY and CDR2 is FYNNEI. The CDR3 protein is CASGRFMNTEAFF. In nucleotides, the CDR3 is TGTGCCAGCGGACGGTTCATGAACACTGAAGCTTTCTTT.

The chain joins TRBV4-1 to TRBJ2-3, with D perhaps TRBD2 (6 bases). Between the trimmed V and J ends, which lost 4 bases and 5 bases, there was a span of 19 bases. Germline loops: CDR1 MGHRA, CDR2 YSYEKL. CDR3 length: 16 amino acids. CDR3 residues: CASSPDQEGLGDTQYF. As DNA, the CDR3 is TGCGCCAGCAGCCCCGACCAGGAGGGCTTGGGAGATACGCAGTATTTT.

This clone was seen a handful of times. The chain has TRBV2 and TRBJ2-5; no firm D call. Between the trimmed V and J ends, which lost 3 bases and 5 bases, there was a span of 7 bases. Germline V gene lookup returns CDR1 SNHLY and CDR2 FYNNEI. The CDR3 runs to 12 residues. The DNA of the CDR3 is TGTGCCAGCAGTGATGAGCTGGAGACCCAGTACTTC. This codes for CASSDELETQYF.

The chain carries TRBV23-1 and TRBJ1-5; a possible D gene is TRBD1 (5 bases). TRBV23-1 is flagged as an ORF with uncertain function. V was trimmed by 0 bases and J by 6 bases, leaving 15 bases between them. This CDR3 contains 16 residues. CDR3 region: CASSQSRASNRQPQHF. DNA of the CDR3: TGCGCCAGCAGTCAATCCAGGGCAAGCAATCGTCAGCCCCAGCATTTT.